What follows are 28 T cell receptor beta chains derived from one specimen sequenced in a study of CD8+ T cells in alopecia areata. CD4+ lymphocytes from 4 to 6 patients underwent sorting into CD25+CD127- populations. RNA, once extracted, was reverse transcribed into cDNA for use as the sequencing template. The assay was immunoSEQ multiplex PCR, and TCRdb's table has in-frame clones only and misses some. The sample holds 30,000 to 45,000 clones; around 57% are singletons and the top ten take roughly 1.8%. Material: CD4+ Tregs sorted from blood. The origin of the receptors is a human donor with alopecia areata.

The J gene is TRBJ2-3, the V gene TRBV4-2; TRBD2 might be the D (6 bases). Between the trimmed V and J ends, which lost 1 base and 1 base, there was a span of 9 bases. The germline V gene has CDR1 LGHNA and CDR2 YNFKEQ. The CDR3 is 15 amino acids. CDR3 protein: CASSQAQRGTDTQYF. For the CDR3, the DNA is TGTGCCAGCAGCCAAGCACAGCGGGGCACAGATACGCAGTATTTT.

This clone has a handful of counts. This chain joins TRBV6-6 and TRBJ2-7, with D hard to call. Trimming shortened V by 2 bases and J by 0 bases, and 5 bases separated the two germline ends. Germline lookup yields CDR1 MNHNY and CDR2 SVGAGI (reference sequence). This CDR3 spans 13 amino acids. The CDR3 bases are TGTGCCAGCAGTTACGCACTCTCCTACGAGCAGTACTTC. Translating gives CASSYALSYEQYF.

This clone was counted once. The chain couples TRBV7-9 to TRBJ2-7; 7 positions match TRBD1. This CDR3 contains 19 residues. The ends lost 4 bases at V and 3 bases at J; junction bases unmatched: 21. Germline values: CDR1 SEHNR, CDR2 FQNEAQ (reference sequence). The CDR3 loop is CASSSQGAGMARGLYEQYF. The DNA of the CDR3 is TGTGCCAGCAGCTCCCAAGGGGCAGGGATGGCTAGGGGGCTCTACGAGCAGTACTTC.

V and J are TRBV11-2 and TRBJ1-5, with D uncertain. The V gene's germline CDR1 is SGHAT and CDR2 FQNNGV. The CDR3 spans 12 residues. Between the trimmed V and J ends, which lost 3 bases and 11 bases, there was a span of 11 bases. The CDR3 sequence: CASSLGGKSQHF. CDR3 DNA: TGTGCCAGCAGCTTGGGAGGGAAGTCCCAGCATTTT.

Only a few counts were recorded for this clone. The V and J genes are TRBV5-6 and TRBJ1-6; the D gene is possibly TRBD1 (6 bases). V lost 2 bases and J lost 10, with 16 bases in between. Germline-derived CDR1 and CDR2 are SGHDT and YYEEEE. There are 15 residues in the CDR3. CDR3 nucleotides: TGTGCCAGCAGCTTATTTGACGCAGGGGTGTCACCCCTCCACTTT. It yields the protein CASSLFDAGVSPLHF.

This sequence joins TRBV18 and TRBJ1-5, with D perhaps TRBD1 (5 bases). Trimming took off 3 bases at V and 6 bases at J, with 15 bases between the two ends. The CDR3 is 15 amino acids. Germline V lookup: CDR1 KGHSH, CDR2 LQKENI. The CDR3 sequence is CASSPKVGAGQPQHF. The CDR3 nucleotides are TGTGCCAGCTCACCGAAAGTAGGGGCCGGTCAGCCCCAGCATTTT.

The rearrangement uses TRBV4-3 and TRBJ1-6; D gene ambiguous. The germline V gene has CDR1 LGHNA and CDR2 YSLEER. V lost 0 bases and J lost 11, with 8 bases in between. The CDR3 has 13 residues. The DNA of the CDR3 is TGCGCCAGCAGCCAAGACGCCCGGGCACCCCTCCACTTT. Translated, it gives CASSQDARAPLHF.

This clone was seen more than once but under ten times. This chain links TRBV28 with TRBJ1-2; 10 nucleotides match TRBD1. There are 15 residues in the CDR3. CDR1 and CDR2 (germline): MDHEN, SYDVKM. V shed 6 bases, J shed 4 bases, and the junction held 8 bases outside the gene matches. CDR3 sequence: CASRFTGTGVYGYTF. CDR3 coding DNA: TGTGCCAGCAGGTTCACCGGGACAGGGGTCTATGGCTACACCTTC.

This clone was seen a single time. V usage is TRBV27 and J usage is TRBJ2-5; D is perhaps TRBD1 (6 bases). Germline assignment: CDR1 MNHEY and CDR2 SMNVEV (reference sequence). V lost 2 bases and J 5 bases, leaving 15 bases between the germline ends. The CDR3 spans 15 residues. Here the CDR3 reads CASSLLGAGEETQYF. CDR3 bases: TGTGCCAGCAGTTTACTGGGGGCAGGAGAGGAGACCCAGTACTTC.

The V and J genes are TRBV5-1 and TRBJ1-6; unclear D gene. The length of the CDR3 is 14 residues. Per germline, CDR1 SGHRS and CDR2 YFSETQ. V was trimmed by 0 bases and J by 13 bases, leaving 14 bases between them. The CDR3 is CASSLDGFSWPLHF. The DNA for the CDR3 is TGCGCCAGCAGCTTGGACGGTTTTTCGTGGCCCCTCCACTTT.

In its sample, this clone is medium-sized (0.01 to 0.1%). The rearrangement uses TRBV7-2 and TRBJ2-5; D is ambiguous. The germline gives CDR1 SGHTA, CDR2 FQGNSA. Trimming cost V 2 bases and J 1 base, with 8 bases left between them. This CDR3 comprises 14 residues. The CDR3 spells CASSLNLIQETQYF. The DNA for the CDR3 is TGTGCCAGCAGCTTAAACCTGATCCAAGAGACCCAGTACTTC.

This clone was found a few times. The chain's CDR3 is CASSLASGGYNEQFF. CDR3 in DNA: TGTGCCAGCAGCTTAGCTAGCGGGGGGTACAATGAGCAGTTCTTC. This chain joins TRBV7-2 and TRBJ2-1; 10 bases map to TRBD2. This CDR3 spans 15 amino acids. The germline gives CDR1 SGHTA, CDR2 FQGNSA. V shed 0 bases and J 4 bases; nucleotides not matched to a gene: 0.

This clone was counted only a few times. V usage is TRBV7-2 and J usage is TRBJ2-5, with 7 bases identical to TRBD1. CDR1 is SGHTA and CDR2 is FQGNSA in the germline V gene. V trimming: 6 bases; J trimming: 5 bases; junction bases outside the gene matches: 9. This CDR3 comprises 14 residues. Here the CDR3 reads CASSPRQGGETQYF. CDR3 in DNA: TGTGCCAGCAGTCCCCGACAGGGCGGGGAGACCCAGTACTTC.

The V gene is TRBV5-1, the J gene TRBJ2-1; D is ambiguous. The CDR3 sequence is 13 residues long. Trimming removed 7 bases at V and 5 bases at J, with 13 bases between. Germline CDR1 and CDR2: SGHRS and YFSETQ. In DNA, the CDR3 is TGCGCCAGCGGGGTGTTAGGGCACAATGAGCAGTTCTTC. Amino acids: CASGVLGHNEQFF. The entire variable domain, with the rest obtained from reference TRBV5-1 and TRBJ2-1, is as follows: KAGVTQTPRYLIKTRGQQVTLSCSPISGHRSVSWYQQTPGQGLQFLFEYFSETQRNKGNFPGRFSGRQFSNSRSEMNVSTLELGDSALYLCASGVLGHNEQFFGPGTRLTVL.

The J gene is TRBJ2-2, the V gene TRBV7-2; D may be TRBD1 or TRBD2 (6 bases each). Germline assignment: CDR1 SGHTA and CDR2 FQGNSA. The CDR3 is made up of 17 amino acids. V was cut by 0 bases and J by 4 bases, with 15 bases left in between. Here the CDR3 reads CASSLARGTGITGELFF. As DNA, the CDR3 is TGTGCCAGCAGCTTAGCGCGGGGAACAGGGATCACCGGGGAGCTGTTTTTT. Combining the CDR3 with reference TRBV7-2 and TRBJ2-2 gives the whole variable domain GAGVSQSPSNKVTEKGKDVELRCDPISGHTALYWYRQSLGQGLEFLIYFQGNSAPDKSGLPSDRFSAERTGGSVSTLTIQRTQQEDSAVYLCASSLARGTGITGELFFGEGSRLTVL.

This chain links TRBV7-2 with TRBJ2-1, with 13 nucleotides matching TRBD2. V lost 5 bases and J lost 5; bases outside the gene matches: 9. The CDR3 covers 17 residues. CDR1 is SGHTA and CDR2 is FQGNSA in the germline V gene. The CDR3 region has the DNA TGTGCCAGCAGCCTACAACGGACTAGCGGGAGACACAATGAGCAGTTCTTC. Encoded protein: CASSLQRTSGRHNEQFF.

This chain joins TRBV15 and TRBJ2-7; D ambiguous. Per the germline V gene, CDR1 is LNHNV and CDR2 is YYDKDF (reference sequence). Trimming removed 0 bases at V and 2 bases at J, with 14 bases between. This CDR3 contains 16 residues. CDR3 sequence reads: CATSRESRIGAYEQYF. Here the CDR3 DNA reads TGTGCCACCAGCAGAGAATCGCGGATCGGAGCCTACGAGCAGTACTTC.

This clone was detected a few times. The CDR3 DNA reads as TGTGCCAGCAGCACCTACAATGAGCAGTTCTTC. Translating it yields CASSTYNEQFF. The chain is built from TRBV30 and TRBJ2-1; no definite D call. CDR3 size: 11 residues. Trimming removed 8 bases at V and 2 bases at J, with 7 bases between. Per the germline V gene, CDR1 is GTSNPN and CDR2 is SVGIG (reference sequence).

V and J are TRBV7-9 and TRBJ2-7; D unclear. V lost 5 bases to trimming and J lost 1 base, with 6 bases between them. CDR3 length: 12 amino acids. Germline CDR1 and CDR2: SEHNR and FQNEAQ (reference sequence). The CDR3 nucleotides read TGTGCCAGCAGCCCTCGGTCCTACGAGCAGTACTTC. It translates to CASSPRSYEQYF.

This rearrangement joins TRBV6-6 to TRBJ1-6; no firm D call. Germline V lookup: CDR1 MNHNY, CDR2 SVGAGI (reference sequence). V shed 3 bases and J shed 0 bases, with 9 bases lying between them. This CDR3 is 16 amino acids long. The CDR3, as DNA: TGTGCCAGCAGTTATGCTCATAGCTCCTATAATTCACCCCTCCACTTT. Amino acid sequence: CASSYAHSSYNSPLHF.

The chain joins TRBV5-1 to TRBJ2-5, with TRBD2 matching 7 bases. V was clipped by 2 bases and J by 0 bases; unmatched bases: 1. The CDR3 length is 14 residues. The V gene's germline CDR1 is SGHRS and CDR2 YFSETQ. The CDR3 reads CASSFLADQETQYF. As DNA, the CDR3 is TGCGCCAGCAGCTTTCTAGCGGACCAAGAGACCCAGTACTTC. The full variable domain, completed using reference TRBV5-1 and TRBJ2-5, is KAGVTQTPRYLIKTRGQQVTLSCSPISGHRSVSWYQQTPGQGLQFLFEYFSETQRNKGNFPGRFSGRQFSNSRSEMNVSTLELGDSALYLCASSFLADQETQYFGPGTRLLVL.

In its sample, this clone was seen a few times. V and J are TRBV7-9 and TRBJ2-7; the match to TRBD2 covers 7 bases. This CDR3 has 13 residues. CDR1 SEHNR and CDR2 FQNEAQ come from the germline V gene (reference sequence). The J segment lost 9 bases and the V segment lost 6 bases, leaving 11 bases of the junction unmatched. CDR3 region: CASSKAGPGWQYF. In nucleotides, the CDR3 is TGTGCCAGCAGTAAAGCGGGGCCAGGGTGGCAGTACTTC.

This chain links TRBV18 with TRBJ2-3; TRBD1 matches 7 bases. With V trimmed by 5 bases and J by 1 base, 3 bases remained unmatched. Germline values: CDR1 KGHSH, CDR2 LQKENI. The CDR3 consists of 14 residues. The CDR3 reads CASSTGTGTDTQYF. CDR3 nucleotide sequence: TGTGCCAGCTCAACCGGGACAGGCACAGATACGCAGTATTTT.

This clone was seen more than once but under ten times. The chain links TRBV29-1 to TRBJ2-4, with D maybe TRBD2 (6 bases). V was cut by 7 bases and J by 0 bases, with 22 bases left in between. The CDR3 length is 17 residues. CDR1 SQVTM and CDR2 ANQGSEA come from the germline V gene. The CDR3 bases are TGCAGCGCCGCTCGAGGCCCGGGGACTTTAGCCAAAAACATTCAGTACTTC. This codes for CSAARGPGTLAKNIQYF.

The V gene is TRBV7-9, the J gene TRBJ2-6, with D unclear. CDR1 is SEHNR, CDR2 FQNEAQ, per germline (reference sequence). The CDR3 totals 13 residues. The V end was cut by 5 bases, the J end by 0 bases, with 2 bases between. The DNA of the CDR3 is TGTGCCAGCAGCCGCTCTGGGGCCAACGTCCTGACTTTC. Its protein product is CASSRSGANVLTF.

This clone was found a few times. The V call is TRBV15, the J call TRBJ2-5, with D possibly TRBD1 on 6 matching bases. CDR1 is LNHNV, CDR2 YYDKDF, per germline (reference sequence). V was cut by 2 bases and J by 7 bases, with 14 bases left in between. This CDR3 contains 14 residues. CDR3 loop: CATSRYDRPGTQYF. The CDR3 coding sequence is TGTGCCACCAGCAGATACGACAGGCCCGGGACCCAGTACTTC.

The CDR3 spells CASSERGGRGETQYF. The CDR3 nucleotides read TGTGCCAGCAGTGAGCGGGGGGGCAGGGGAGAGACCCAGTACTTC. This chain connects TRBV6-1 to TRBJ2-5, with 9 positions matching TRBD2. In germline, CDR1 is MNHNS, CDR2 SASEGT. V lost 3 bases and J lost 4; bases outside the gene matches: 6. The CDR3 runs 15 residues.

This chain links TRBV29-1 with TRBJ1-1; D is unclear. Germline CDR1 and CDR2: SQVTM and ANQGSEA. Trimming removed 4 bases at V and 7 bases at J, with 16 bases between. The CDR3 totals 13 residues. The CDR3 nucleotides read TGCAGCGTTGGAGAGCTCCTTTTCGATGAAGCTTTCTTT. This sequence encodes CSVGELLFDEAFF.